These 31 T cell receptor beta chains were sequenced from one sample in a study of CD8+CD57+ T cells in acquired aplastic anemia. All patients picked for sequencing had shown, by flow cytometry, an expansion of CD8+CD57+ cells. For CDR3 and TCR beta VDJ profiling, genomic DNA was the template used. TCRdb analysed the reads with MiXCR anew, one entry per CDR3 protein. Among approximately 180,000 distinct CDR3 sequences listed, around 48% were seen once. The sequencing input was sorted CD4+, CD8+, or CD8+CD57+ T cells (not recorded which) from PBMCs. Receptors were obtained from a human donor with aplastic anemia.

This chain joins TRBV2 and TRBJ1-1, with 7 bases identical to TRBD1. This CDR3 comprises 15 residues. The junction had 14 bases not matched to a gene; V was cut back by 2 bases and J by 11 bases. Germline values: CDR1 SNHLY, CDR2 FYNNEI. CDR3 sequence: CASSETGTESEGAFF. The DNA of the CDR3 is TGTGCCAGCAGTGAAACCGGGACAGAGAGTGAAGGGGCTTTCTTT.

V is TRBV2 and J is TRBJ1-6; D is perhaps TRBD1 (5 bases). Trimming left V 6 bases short and J 0 bases short, with 12 bases between. The germline V gene has CDR1 SNHLY and CDR2 FYNNEI. This CDR3 contains 16 residues. The CDR3 spells CASRGGESSYNSPLHF. CDR3 DNA: TGTGCCAGCAGGGGGGGAGAAAGCTCCTATAATTCACCCCTCCACTTT.

The chain carries TRBV10-3 and TRBJ1-2, with D hard to call. CDR1 is ENHRY, CDR2 SYGVKD, per germline. Trimming shortened V by 3 bases and J by 5 bases, and 10 bases separated the two germline ends. This CDR3 spans 13 amino acids. The CDR3 is CAISEGQIYGYTF. The DNA of the CDR3 is TGTGCCATCAGTGAAGGGCAGATATATGGCTACACCTTC.

This clonotype was picked up many times. This rearrangement joins TRBV19 to TRBJ2-7, with D perhaps matching TRBD1 (6 bases). CDR3 length equals 15 residues. With 4 bases removed from V and 0 bases from J, the gap between germline ends came to 13 bases. In germline, CDR1 is LNHDA, CDR2 SQIVND (reference sequence). The CDR3 bases are TGTGCCAGTAGTAAAACAGGGTCTAGCTCCTACGAGCAGTACTTC. Translation: CASSKTGSSSYEQYF.

This clonotype was observed a few times. The chain links TRBV10-3 to TRBJ2-7; TRBD1 is a possible D gene (6 bases). CDR1 ENHRY and CDR2 SYGVKD come from the germline V gene. The CDR3 spans 14 residues. With 0 bases removed from V and 6 bases from J, the gap between germline ends came to 12 bases. The CDR3 loop reads CAISESTAQGEQYF. The CDR3 bases are TGTGCCATCAGTGAGTCGACAGCACAGGGCGAGCAGTACTTC.

This clonotype was seen a handful of times. This chain joins TRBV10-3 and TRBJ1-5; D call uncertain. This CDR3 has 14 residues. The V end was cut by 7 bases, the J end by 2 bases, with 12 bases between. Germline CDR1 and CDR2: ENHRY and SYGVKD. In DNA form, the CDR3 reads TGTGCCATCAAGGCAGGCGAGCGCAATCAGCCCCAGCATTTT. This encodes CAIKAGERNQPQHF.

Comment on this clonotype: A read error may be the cause here, since a much bigger clone is one base away. The V and J genes are TRBV5-1 and TRBJ2-1; the D is unclear. V was pared by 7 bases and J by 3 bases, with 14 bases between. This CDR3 has 14 residues. Germline V lookup: CDR1 SGHRS, CDR2 YFSETQ. CDR3 DNA sequence: TGCGCCAGCCGTTTGGTTGGGGACTACAATGAGCAGTTCTTC. Protein product: CASRLVGDYNEQFF.

The chain is built from TRBV20-1 and TRBJ1-1; 12 bases agree with TRBD1. There are 15 residues in the CDR3. V shed 0 bases, J shed 10 bases, and the junction held 9 bases outside the gene matches. The germline V gene encodes CDR1 DFQATT and CDR2 SNEGSKA (reference sequence). This CDR3 is CSARDGGTGGSRAFF. As DNA, the CDR3 is TGCAGTGCTAGAGATGGGGGGACAGGGGGCTCCAGAGCTTTCTTT.

This clonotype was counted many times. The chain links TRBV12-3 or TRBV12-4 to TRBJ2-1; D uncertain. With 0 bases removed from V and 7 bases from J, the gap between germline ends came to 4 bases. The CDR3 contains 12 residues. The CDR3, as DNA: TGTGCCAGCAGTTTAGCCGTTAATGAGCAGTTCTTC. Amino acids: CASSLAVNEQFF.

Regarding this clonotype: A much larger clone differs by one base, so this may be a read error. The chain has TRBV25-1 and TRBJ2-2; D is undetermined. The CDR3 sequence is 12 residues long. Germline CDR1 is MGHDK and CDR2 is SYGVNS. V lost 5 bases and J 3 bases, leaving 4 bases between the germline ends. The CDR3 DNA follows: TGTGCCAGCAGTTGGTACACCGGGGAGCTGTTTTTT. Translated, it gives CASSWYTGELFF. The full variable domain, with the rest looked up from reference TRBV25-1 and TRBJ2-2, is EADIYQTPRYLVIGTGKKITLECSQTMGHDKMYWYQQDPGMELHLIHYSYGVNSTEKGDLSSESTVSRIRTEHFPLTLESARPSHTSQYLCASSWYTGELFFGEGSRLTVL.

In this sample, this clonotype turned up a few times. V is TRBV15 and J is TRBJ2-5, with 9 bases identical to TRBD1. The germline gives CDR1 LNHNV, CDR2 YYDKDF (reference sequence). V trimming: 3 bases; J trimming: 5 bases; junction bases outside the gene matches: 7. The CDR3 loop spans 15 amino acids. Here the CDR3 reads CATSRDRGIGETQYF. The CDR3 DNA reads as TGTGCCACCAGCAGGGACAGGGGCATAGGGGAGACCCAGTACTTC. The full variable domain, completed using reference TRBV15 and TRBJ2-5, is DAMVIQNPRYQVTQFGKPVTLSCSQTLNHNVMYWYQQKSSQAPKLLFHYYDKDFNNEADTPDNFQSRRPNTSFCFLDIRSPGLGDTAMYLCATSRDRGIGETQYFGPGTRLLVL.

V and J are TRBV20-1 and TRBJ2-7; D remains unclear. Germline V gives CDR1 DFQATT, CDR2 SNEGSKA (reference sequence). The CDR3 runs 11 residues. The V and J ends lost 3 bases and 5 bases respectively, with 8 bases between them. This CDR3 reads CSARAGHEQYF. CDR3 sequence (DNA): TGCAGTGCTAGGGCTGGGCACGAGCAGTACTTC.

This clonotype was detected ten times or more. The chain recombines TRBV12-5 with TRBJ2-5; D is ambiguous. This CDR3 region has 11 residues. Trimming removed 6 bases from V and 4 bases from J, with 6 bases in between. CDR1 and CDR2 (germline): LGHNT, FRNRAP. CDR3 coding DNA: TGTGCTAGTGGACTGGTAGAGACCCAGTACTTC. It specifies CASGLVETQYF.

This clonotype was recorded many times. The chain couples TRBV9 to TRBJ2-7; 9 bases are shared with TRBD2. Germline values: CDR1 SGDLS, CDR2 YYNGEE. V lost 3 bases to trimming and J lost 2 bases; unmatched junction nucleotides: 3. The CDR3 consists of 14 residues. The CDR3 nucleotides read TGTGCCAGCAGCGGGTTAGCGGGGGCCTACGAGCAGTACTTC. Its translation: CASSGLAGAYEQYF.

V gene TRBV12-3 or TRBV12-4 combines with J gene TRBJ2-1, with 8 nucleotides matching TRBD1. The CDR3 runs to 20 residues. J was trimmed by 6 bases and V by 5 bases; bases with no gene match: 24. In DNA form, the CDR3 reads TGTGCCAGCAGTCGCAACAGGGGGGTACGACTAGTACCTGTGGGCAATGAGCAGTTCTTC. Protein: CASSRNRGVRLVPVGNEQFF.

The chain uses TRBV10-3 and TRBJ1-5; 8 bases are a match to TRBD1. Germline V gene lookup returns CDR1 ENHRY and CDR2 SYGVKD. The V gene end was trimmed by 10 bases and the J gene end by 7 bases; junction bases not matched to a gene: 12. The CDR3 totals 14 residues. The CDR3, as DNA: TGTGCCACCACGACAGGGGAGTTTAAGCAGCCCCAGCATTTT. This codes for CATTTGEFKQPQHF.

This clonotype occurred many times. This chain uses TRBV12-3 or TRBV12-4 with TRBJ2-1; D is tentatively TRBD1 or TRBD2 (6 bases each). Trimming took off 4 bases at V and 12 bases at J, with 13 bases between the two ends. This CDR3 contains 12 residues. The CDR3 DNA reads TGTGCCAGCAGTTCCCCGGGGGCCGGGCAGTTCTTC. As protein: CASSSPGAGQFF.

Many counts were recorded for this clonotype. The chain carries TRBV6-1 and TRBJ2-7; 9 bases line up with TRBD1. Per germline, CDR1 MNHNS and CDR2 SASEGT. There are 13 residues in the CDR3. After removal of 9 bases from V and 2 bases from J, the junction contained 5 bases not matched to a gene. The CDR3, as DNA: TGTGCCAGTTACGGACAGGGGCCCTACGAGCAGTACTTC. Translating gives CASYGQGPYEQYF.

On this clonotype itself: The junction does not match germline at one end; this may be a read error. The rearrangement joins TRBV7-2 to TRBJ1-1; tentative D call: TRBD1 (6 bases). Germline loops: CDR1 SGHTA, CDR2 FQGNSA. The CDR3 extends over 12 amino acids. The CDR3 bases are TGTGCCAGCAGCTTCCGGGACACTGGAGCTTTCTTT. Residues: CASSFRDTGAFF.

The chain combines TRBV24-1 with TRBJ2-1; 7 nucleotides match TRBD2. V lost 9 bases and J lost 1; bases outside the gene matches: 8. CDR3 length: 15 residues. Looked up from germline, CDR1 is KGHDR and CDR2 is SFDVKD. CDR3 DNA sequence: TGTGCCACCCGAAAAGACGGGAGGTCCTACAATGAGCAGTTCTTC. Translated: CATRKDGRSYNEQFF.

This clonotype has a count of ten or more. The CDR3 reads CASSPQGQGLYEQYF. The CDR3 DNA is TGTGCCAGTAGTCCCCAGGGACAGGGCCTCTACGAGCAGTACTTC. The genes are TRBV19 and TRBJ2-7; 9 bases align to TRBD1. With 5 bases clipped from V and 3 bases from J, the junction kept 8 bases outside the gene matches. The germline V gene encodes CDR1 LNHDA and CDR2 SQIVND (reference sequence). This CDR3 comprises 15 residues.

This chain joins TRBV10-3 and TRBJ1-6, with TRBD1 matching 8 bases. The V segment lost 10 bases and the J segment 9 bases; nucleotides outside the gene matches: 8. Per the germline V gene, CDR1 is ENHRY and CDR2 is SYGVKD. The CDR3 loop spans 13 amino acids. CDR3 residues: CASTGGAGSPLHF. The CDR3 DNA reads as TGTGCCAGTACAGGGGGAGCGGGTTCACCCCTCCACTTT.

At least ten counts were recorded for this clonotype. The chain employs TRBV5-8 and TRBJ1-5, with D possibly being TRBD1 (5 bases). Germline V gene data show CDR1 as SGHTS and CDR2 as YDEGEE. Between the trimmed V and J ends, which lost 4 bases and 4 bases, there was a span of 12 bases. This CDR3 is built from 14 residues. The CDR3 DNA reads TGTGCCAGCAGCCCCGGACAAACAAATCAGCCCCAGCATTTT. Its protein is CASSPGQTNQPQHF.

This clonotype was recorded a few times. The chain combines TRBV29-1 with TRBJ2-3; TRBD1 aligns across 7 bases. The CDR3 consists of 12 residues. V shed 4 bases and J 6 bases; nucleotides not matched to a gene: 4. Germline CDR1 and CDR2: SQVTM and ANQGSEA. CDR3 in amino acids: CSVGTGVDTQYF. The CDR3 nucleotides are TGCAGCGTTGGAACAGGGGTCGATACGCAGTATTTT.

This clonotype has only a few counts. The V call is TRBV20-1, the J call TRBJ2-7, with no clear D. CDR1 is DFQATT, CDR2 SNEGSKA, per germline (reference sequence). The CDR3 is 15 residues long. Trimming cost V 0 bases and J 0 bases, with 12 bases left between them. CDR3 DNA: TGCAGTGCTAGAGATCGGAGTAAAGGCTCCTACGAGCAGTACTTC. This gives the protein CSARDRSKGSYEQYF.

This clonotype was observed many times. The genes are TRBV5-8 and TRBJ2-7; D perhaps matches TRBD1 (5 bases). Germline-derived CDR1 and CDR2 are SGHTS and YDEGEE. Trimming cost V 0 bases and J 2 bases, with 9 bases left between them. The CDR3 covers 14 residues. CDR3 sequence reads: CASSLGQRTYEQYF. The CDR3 DNA sequence: TGTGCCAGCAGCTTGGGACAGCGAACCTACGAGCAGTACTTC.

There are many counts of this clonotype. This chain uses TRBV6-5 with TRBJ2-3, with a tentative D call TRBD2 (5 bases). V was pared by 8 bases and J by 4 bases, with 16 bases between. This CDR3 comprises 14 residues. CDR1 and CDR2 (germline): MNHEY, SVGAGI. CDR3 DNA: TGTGCCAGCCAGCGAGGGAGAATCTCAGATACGCAGTATTTT. This codes for CASQRGRISDTQYF.

In the case of this clonotype: The CDR3 does not end in the conserved phenylalanine or tryptophan, so this is likely a read error. No DNA is shown, since the ends of the CDR3 on it are uncertain; the CDR3 is the one TCRdb lists. The V gene is TRBV20-1, the J gene TRBJ2-5; the DNA was not used to check the table's D call, TRBD1. The CDR3 has 13 amino acids, counting both end residues. Looked up from germline, CDR1 is DFQATT and CDR2 is SNEGSKA (reference sequence). The CDR3 region is CSAHKPGVETQCS.

This clonotype has ten or more counts. This chain links TRBV5-4 with TRBJ2-5; D is ambiguous. V was clipped by 3 bases and J by 5 bases, with 14 bases between them. Germline V lookup: CDR1 SGHNT, CDR2 YYREEE (reference sequence). The CDR3 length is 14 residues. The CDR3 DNA is TGTGCCAGCAGCTCAAAGAACCCCCCGGAGACCCAGTACTTC. Protein product: CASSSKNPPETQYF.

Many counts were recorded for this clonotype. The V and J genes are TRBV9 and TRBJ1-1; D is ambiguous. CDR1 SGDLS and CDR2 YYNGEE come from the germline V gene. V was shortened by 0 bases and J by 2 bases, with 8 bases between the two germline ends. The CDR3 is made up of 14 amino acids. DNA of the CDR3: TGTGCCAGCAGCGTAGCTACAAGCAACACTGAAGCTTTCTTT. Protein: CASSVATSNTEAFF.

This rearrangement joins TRBV7-2 to TRBJ2-7, with D maybe TRBD1 (5 bases). The germline V gene has CDR1 SGHTA and CDR2 FQGNSA. The length of the CDR3 is 14 residues. V lost 0 bases and J lost 3, with 9 bases in between. CDR3 sequence (DNA): TGTGCCAGCAGCTTAGCAGGGGCAGTCTACGAGCAGTACTTC. Translation gives CASSLAGAVYEQYF.